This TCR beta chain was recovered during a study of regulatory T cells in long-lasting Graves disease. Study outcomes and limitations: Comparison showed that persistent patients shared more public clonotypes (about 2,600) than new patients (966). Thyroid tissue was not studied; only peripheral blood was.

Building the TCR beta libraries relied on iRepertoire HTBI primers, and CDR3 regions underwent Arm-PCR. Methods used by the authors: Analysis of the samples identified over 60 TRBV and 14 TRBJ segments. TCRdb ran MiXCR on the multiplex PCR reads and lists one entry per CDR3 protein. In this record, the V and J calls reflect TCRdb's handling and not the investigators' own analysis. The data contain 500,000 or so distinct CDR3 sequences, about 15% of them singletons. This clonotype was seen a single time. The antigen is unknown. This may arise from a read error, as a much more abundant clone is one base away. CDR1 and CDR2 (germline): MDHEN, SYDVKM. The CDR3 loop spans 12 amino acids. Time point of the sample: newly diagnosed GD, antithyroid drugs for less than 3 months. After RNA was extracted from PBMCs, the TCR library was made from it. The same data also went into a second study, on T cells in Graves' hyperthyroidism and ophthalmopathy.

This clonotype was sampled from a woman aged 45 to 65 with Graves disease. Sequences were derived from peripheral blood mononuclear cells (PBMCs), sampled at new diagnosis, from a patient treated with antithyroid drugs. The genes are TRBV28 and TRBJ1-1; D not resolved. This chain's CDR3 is CTSTPGQQWAFF. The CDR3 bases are TGTACCAGCACCCCCGGCCAGCAATGGGCTTTCTTT.